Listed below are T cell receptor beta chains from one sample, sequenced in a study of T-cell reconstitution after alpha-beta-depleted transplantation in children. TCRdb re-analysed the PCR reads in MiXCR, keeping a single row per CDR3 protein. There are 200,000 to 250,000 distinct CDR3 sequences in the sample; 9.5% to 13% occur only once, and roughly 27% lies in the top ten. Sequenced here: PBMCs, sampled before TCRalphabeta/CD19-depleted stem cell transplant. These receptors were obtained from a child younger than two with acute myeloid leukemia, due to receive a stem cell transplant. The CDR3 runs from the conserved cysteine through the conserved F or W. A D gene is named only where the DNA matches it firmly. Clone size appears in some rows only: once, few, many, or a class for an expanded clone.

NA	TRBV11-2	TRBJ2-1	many	TGTGCCAGCCAGAGGTACGAATACAATGAGCAGTTCTTC	CASQRYEYNEQFF
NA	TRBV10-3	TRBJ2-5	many	TGTGCCATCAGTGAAGTGGGGCACGAGACCCAGTACTTC	CAISEVGHETQYF
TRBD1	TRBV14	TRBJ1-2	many	TGTGCCAGCAGCGACAGGGGGTCCTATGGCTACACCTTC	CASSDRGSYGYTF
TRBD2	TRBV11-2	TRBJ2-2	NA	TGTGCCAGCAGCTTATATGGAGTGGTGACTAGCGGGGGCCCGAACACCGGGGAGCTGTTTTTT	CASSLYGVVTSGGPNTGELFF
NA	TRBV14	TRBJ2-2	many	TGTGCCAGCAGCCCGTTCGTGGCGGGGGAGCTGTTTTTT	CASSPFVAGELFF
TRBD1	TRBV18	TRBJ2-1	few	TGTGCCAGCTCACTTAGCTGGCCGGGACAGGGATCCTACAATGAGCAGTTCTTC	CASSLSWPGQGSYNEQFF
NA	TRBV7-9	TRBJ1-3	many	TGTGCCAGCAGCTTATCGGGGACAAACTCTGGAAACACCATATATTTT	CASSLSGTNSGNTIYF
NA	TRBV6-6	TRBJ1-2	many	TGTGCCAGCAGCCCACTAGGCGATGGCTACACCTTC	CASSPLGDGYTF
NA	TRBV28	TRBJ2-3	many	TGTGCCAGCAGGGGGGGCGCAGATACGCAGTATTTT	CASRGGADTQYF
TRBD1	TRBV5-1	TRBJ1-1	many	TGCGCCAGCAGCGGGGGACAGACTACTGAAGCTTTCTTT	CASSGGQTTEAFF
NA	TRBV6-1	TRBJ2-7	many	TGTGCCAGCAGTGCACTCCGCGTGACTACCAACTACGAGCAGTACTTC	CASSALRVTTNYEQYF
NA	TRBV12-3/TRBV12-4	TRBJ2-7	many	TGTGCCAGCAGACCGACAGCATCCTACGAGCAGTACTTC	CASRPTASYEQYF
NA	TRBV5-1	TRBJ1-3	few	TGCGCCAGCAGCTTGGATCGGCGCTCTGGAAACACCATATATTTT	CASSLDRRSGNTIYF
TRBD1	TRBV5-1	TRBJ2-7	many	TGCGCCAGCAGCCTTGACAGGGGTTACTACGAGCAGTACTTC	CASSLDRGYYEQYF
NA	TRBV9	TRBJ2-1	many	TGTGCCAGCAGCGTAGTTTCAGGGACTGATGAGCAGTTCTTC	CASSVVSGTDEQFF
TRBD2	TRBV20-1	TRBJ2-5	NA	TGCAGTGCTAGAGATATAGCGGGGGATACGGAGACCCAGTACTTC	CSARDIAGDTETQYF
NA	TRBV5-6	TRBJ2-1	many	TGTGCCAGCAGCTTTGTACAGAACAATGAGCAGTTCTTC	CASSFVQNNEQFF
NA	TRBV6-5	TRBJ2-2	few	TGTGCCAGCAGTACCCCTATGCCGACCGGGGAGCTGTTTTTT	CASSTPMPTGELFF
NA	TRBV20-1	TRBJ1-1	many	TGCAGTGCTAAGGGGGGCGCGGGCACTGAAGCTTTCTTT	CSAKGGAGTEAFF
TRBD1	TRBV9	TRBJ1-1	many	TGTGCCAGCAGCGGGATGACAGGGGGATTCACTGAAGCTTTCTTT	CASSGMTGGFTEAFF
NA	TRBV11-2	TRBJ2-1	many	TGTGCCAGCAGCTTATTTGGTTACAATGAGCAGTTCTTC	CASSLFGYNEQFF
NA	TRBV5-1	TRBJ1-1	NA	TGCGCCAGCAGTGGTCGTGGACCCACTGAAGCTTTCTTT	CASSGRGPTEAFF
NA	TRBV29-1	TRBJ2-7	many	TGCAGCGTTGCGGGGAGCCGAGGGGGGGAGCAGTACTTC	CSVAGSRGGEQYF
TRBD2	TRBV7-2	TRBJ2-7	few	TGTGCCAGCAGCCCCCCGCGGGGGGAGCAGTACTTC	CASSPPRGEQYF
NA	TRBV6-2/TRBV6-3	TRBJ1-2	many	TGTGCCAGCAGTTACTACGGGGAATCCTATGGCTACACCTTC	CASSYYGESYGYTF
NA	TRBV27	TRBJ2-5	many	TGTGCCAGCAGTAGGCCCGGGGCCCAAGAGACCCAGTACTTC	CASSRPGAQETQYF
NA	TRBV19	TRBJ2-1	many	TGTGCCAGTAGTATAGTGGGGGGGGCGCTTACAGCTGAGCAGTTCTTC	CASSIVGGALTAEQFF
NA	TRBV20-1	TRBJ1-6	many	TGCAGTGCGACCGACAGTAATTCACCCCTCCACTTT	CSATDSNSPLHF
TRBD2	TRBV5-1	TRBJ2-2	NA	TGCTCCAGCAGCTCCCGGATAGCGGGAGCGAACGGGGAGCTGTTTTTT	CSSSSRIAGANGELFF
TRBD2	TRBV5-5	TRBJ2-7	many	TGTGCCAGCAGCTTGGACTCGATGGGGACTAGCGGATTCTACGAGCAGTACTTC	CASSLDSMGTSGFYEQYF
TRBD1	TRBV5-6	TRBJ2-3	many	TGTGCCAGCGGGGGAGACAGGGCCGATACGCAGTATTTT	CASGGDRADTQYF
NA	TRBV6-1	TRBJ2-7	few	TGTGCCAGCAGTAGGGCTTCAGGGGCTACTCGCTCCTACGAGCAGTACTTC	CASSRASGATRSYEQYF
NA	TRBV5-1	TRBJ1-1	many	TGCGCCAGCAGCTTGGGATTGACGGGGAGGGCGATTCAAATGAACACTGAAGCTTTCTTT	CASSLGLTGRAIQMNTEAFF
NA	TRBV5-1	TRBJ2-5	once	TGCGCCTGCAGCTTGTCCAACATGGGACAAGAGACCCAGTACTTC	CACSLSNMGQETQYF
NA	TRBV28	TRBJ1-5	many	TGTGCCAGCAATATGGGGTTAAACCAGCCCCAGCATTTT	CASNMGLNQPQHF
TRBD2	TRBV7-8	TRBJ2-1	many	TGTGCCAGCAGCTTAACCGGGACTAGCGGCAATGAGCAGTTCTTC	CASSLTGTSGNEQFF
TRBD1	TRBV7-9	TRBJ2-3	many	TGTGCCAGCAGCTTACAGGGGGCCGAGTATTTT	CASSLQGAEYF
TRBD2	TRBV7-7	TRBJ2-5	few	TGTGCCAGCAGCTTGACTAGCCGTTGGGAGACCCAGTACTTC	CASSLTSRWETQYF
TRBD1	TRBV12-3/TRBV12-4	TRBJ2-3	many	TGTGCCAGCAGGGACAGGGTGGGGACAGATACGCAGTATTTT	CASRDRVGTDTQYF
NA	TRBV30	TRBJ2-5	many	TGTGCCTGGAGTGTACGAGGAGGGTTGGGGACCCAGTACTTC	CAWSVRGGLGTQYF
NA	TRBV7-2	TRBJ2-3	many	TGTGCCAGCAGCTTAGCGCGGGGCCCCACAGATACGCAGTATTTT	CASSLARGPTDTQYF
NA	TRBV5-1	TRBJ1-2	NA	TGCGCCAGCAGCTTGGCTCCAGGGAATGGCTACACCTTC	CASSLAPGNGYTF
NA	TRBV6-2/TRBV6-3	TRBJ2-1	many	TGTGCCAGCAGCACCCCTCTGCCAGCGCTCAATGAGCAGTTCTTC	CASSTPLPALNEQFF
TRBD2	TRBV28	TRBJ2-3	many	TGTGCCAGCAGTCCCCAAGGACTAGCGGGAGGGGTTAGCACAGATACGCAGTATTTT	CASSPQGLAGGVSTDTQYF
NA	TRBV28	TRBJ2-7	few	TGTGCCAGCAGTACTTTGGGGCAGGTACTCTCCTACGAGCAGTACTTC	CASSTLGQVLSYEQYF
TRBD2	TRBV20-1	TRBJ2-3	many	TGCAGTGCTACCGGGACTAGCTTTATCAATACGCAGTATTTT	CSATGTSFINTQYF
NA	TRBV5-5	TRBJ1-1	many	TGTGCCAGCAGCCCTGTCACGAACATAAGGAACACTGAAGCTTTCTTT	CASSPVTNIRNTEAFF
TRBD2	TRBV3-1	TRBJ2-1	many	TGTGCCAGCAGCCCCCTAAGACTAGCGACCTACAATGAGCAGTTCTTC	CASSPLRLATYNEQFF
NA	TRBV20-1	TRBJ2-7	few	TGCAGTGCTAGGTGGGGCAACTCCTACGAGCAGTACTTC	CSARWGNSYEQYF
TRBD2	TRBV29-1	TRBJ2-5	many	TGCAGCGTTAACGGGAGGCAAGAGACCCAGTACTTC	CSVNGRQETQYF